The sequence of this T cell receptor (beta chain) was determined in a study of Tregs in tolerant kidney transplant recipients. Unstimulated Tregs (CD4+CD25+CD127-) and CD4+CD25- non-Tregs were sorted from PBMCs. The J segment lost 2 bases and the V segment lost 6 bases, leaving 15 bases of the junction unmatched. Per the germline V gene, CDR1 is SGHKS and CDR2 is YYEKEE (reference sequence). The CDR3 consists of 18 residues. Points on this clone: Its antigen is as yet unknown.

Broader study findings: The small number of patients limits these findings pending further validation. Expanding Tregs on activated donor B cells appeared to best identify donor-specific TCRbeta clones. No direct test of biological reproducibility was done here.

Sequencing used immunoSEQ multiplex PCR; TCRdb keeps in-frame clones, though not all of them. There are some 240,000 clones in the sample; about 80% occur only once, and approximately 0.69% lies in the top ten. Sequenced input: CD4+ T cells from blood. The chain has TRBV5-5 and TRBJ2-7, with 12 bases aligning to TRBD2. The clonotype was recovered from a human donor in good health. The CDR3 region is CASTVAWSSGRVTYEQYF. The CDR3 nucleotides read TGTGCCAGCACCGTAGCTTGGTCTAGCGGGAGGGTGACCTACGAGCAGTACTTC.